Listed below are T cell receptor beta chains from one sample, sequenced in a study of human T cells and chemical hapten exposure. TCRdb recomputed calls from the RACE reads with MiXCR, one row per CDR3 protein. The table records roughly 52,000 distinct CDR3 sequences, approximately 10% of them present only once. The sample was whole blood, taken in connection with sensitization to the hapten diphenylcyclopropenone (DPC). The receptor set was obtained from a woman in her forties with alopecia areata. Some clones in this sample may be carry-over from other donors' samples. CDR3s include the opening cysteine and the closing phenylalanine or tryptophan. The D gene is left open where the match is weak. The size entry is marked missing in some rows and otherwise reads once, few, many or a size class.

D: -
size: few
V: TRBV7-2
J: TRBJ2-5
DNA: TGTGCCAGCAGCTTAGCCGCGGCACAAGAGACCCAGTACTTC
CDR3: CASSLAAAQETQYF

D: -
size: many
V: TRBV28
J: TRBJ1-1
DNA: TGTGCCAGCAGTTTATGGGGTGAAGCTTTCTTT
CDR3: CASSLWGEAFF

D: -
size: -
V: TRBV2
J: TRBJ2-7
DNA: TGTGTCAGCCGGGGGATTAACTACGAGCAGTACTTC
CDR3: CVSRGINYEQYF

D: TRBD2
size: few
V: TRBV4-2
J: TRBJ2-3
DNA: TGTGCCAGCAGCCGGGGACTAGCGGGAGAAGATACGCAGTATTTT
CDR3: CASSRGLAGEDTQYF

D: TRBD2
size: -
V: TRBV6-6
J: TRBJ2-7
DNA: TGTGCCAGCAGTTACGGCCGGGGGGTCAACGAGCAGTACTTC
CDR3: CASSYGRGVNEQYF

D: TRBD1
size: many
V: TRBV7-6
J: TRBJ2-5
DNA: TGTGCCAGCAGCTCGAACTCCAGGGGGCGTACTGAGACCCAGTACTTC
CDR3: CASSSNSRGRTETQYF

D: -
size: few
V: TRBV20-1
J: TRBJ2-3
DNA: TGCAGTGCTCCCCCGGCGGAGGATACGCAGTATTTT
CDR3: CSAPPAEDTQYF

D: -
size: many
V: TRBV10-2
J: TRBJ1-2
DNA: TGCGCCAGCGGAGGACAAACTAACTATGGCTACACCTTC
CDR3: CASGGQTNYGYTF

D: -
size: many
V: TRBV2
J: TRBJ1-1
DNA: TGTGCCAGCAGTGCGCAGGGGACGAGGACTGAAGCTTTCTTT
CDR3: CASSAQGTRTEAFF

D: -
size: -
V: TRBV18
J: TRBJ2-6
DNA: TGTGCCAGCTCACCCCGACCCCTTACCACTGGGGCCAACGTCCTGACTTTC
CDR3: CASSPRPLTTGANVLTF

D: -
size: -
V: TRBV29-1
J: TRBJ2-3
DNA: TGCAGCGTTTTACAGGGTCTTACGCAGTATTTT
CDR3: CSVLQGLTQYF

D: -
size: -
V: TRBV20-1
J: TRBJ1-2
DNA: TGCAGTGCTAGACCAAGGATCCAGGGGGGCTACACCTTC
CDR3: CSARPRIQGGYTF

D: -
size: few
V: TRBV7-9
J: TRBJ1-4
DNA: TGTGCCAGCAGCCAGACGGGGTCGGGTAATGAAAAACTGTTTTTT
CDR3: CASSQTGSGNEKLFF

D: -
size: few
V: TRBV27
J: TRBJ1-1
DNA: TGTGCCAGCAGATCACCGGGCCCCAACACTGAAGCTTTCTTT
CDR3: CASRSPGPNTEAFF

D: -
size: many
V: TRBV4-2
J: TRBJ2-3
DNA: TGTGCCAGCAGCCAAGGAGGCCAGAGCACAGATACGCAGTATTTT
CDR3: CASSQGGQSTDTQYF

D: TRBD2
size: few
V: TRBV28
J: TRBJ2-7
DNA: TGTGCCAGCAGTGATGGGGGGGGTCCCTCCTACGAGCAGTACTTC
CDR3: CASSDGGGPSYEQYF

D: -
size: -
V: TRBV5-1
J: TRBJ2-3
DNA: TGCGCCAGCAGCTTGGAATCGGCCGGCACAGATACGCAGTATTTT
CDR3: CASSLESAGTDTQYF

D: TRBD1
size: many
V: TRBV29-1
J: TRBJ1-4
DNA: TGCAGCGTTGGGCGACAGGGGTCTGAAAAACTGTTTTTT
CDR3: CSVGRQGSEKLFF

D: -
size: many
V: TRBV18
J: TRBJ1-4
DNA: TGTGCCAGCCGCCTGGGGACGGGCCAAGAAAAACTGTTTTTT
CDR3: CASRLGTGQEKLFF

D: TRBD2
size: few
V: TRBV12-3/TRBV12-4
J: TRBJ2-3
DNA: TGTGCCAGCACCCTCTCACTGGGGCGGGAGGTCACAGATACGCAGTATTTT
CDR3: CASTLSLGREVTDTQYF

D: -
size: -
V: TRBV20-1
J: TRBJ1-1
DNA: TGCAGTGCCAGCAGGAACACTGAAGCTTTCTTT
CDR3: CSASRNTEAFF

D: -
size: -
V: TRBV7-2
J: TRBJ2-4
DNA: TGTGCCAGCAGCCCATTTAAGGGGATGGCCAAAAACATTCAGTACTTC
CDR3: CASSPFKGMAKNIQYF

D: -
size: many
V: TRBV3-2
J: TRBJ2-7
DNA: TGTGCCAGCGTTCTCTCAGCGACCCTTCATTACGAGCAGTACTTC
CDR3: CASVLSATLHYEQYF

D: TRBD1
size: many
V: TRBV10-1
J: TRBJ2-7
DNA: TGCGCCAGCAGTGATAGGACAGGGGAGCAGTACTTC
CDR3: CASSDRTGEQYF

D: TRBD1
size: -
V: TRBV10-3
J: TRBJ1-3
DNA: TGTGCCATCAGCGCGGGACAGTCCTCTGGAAACACCATATATTTT
CDR3: CAISAGQSSGNTIYF

D: -
size: many
V: TRBV29-1
J: TRBJ2-2
DNA: TGCAGTGGATCCCGCGGGACACCTAACACCGGGGAGCTGTTTTTT
CDR3: CSGSRGTPNTGELFF

D: -
size: -
V: TRBV28
J: TRBJ2-3
DNA: TGTGCCAGCAGTTTCATCTCCTCCGAGGGTACGCAGTATTTT
CDR3: CASSFISSEGTQYF

D: -
size: many
V: TRBV28
J: TRBJ1-1
DNA: TGTGCCAGCCTTCTCATCCGGGGCCACTCGACTGAAGCTTTCTTT
CDR3: CASLLIRGHSTEAFF

D: -
size: many
V: TRBV7-2
J: TRBJ1-5
DNA: TGTGCCAGCAGCTTAGCCGCGGGGGAGAGGTATCAGCCCCAGCATTTT
CDR3: CASSLAAGERYQPQHF

D: TRBD2
size: -
V: TRBV7-2
J: TRBJ2-3
DNA: TGTGCCAGCAGCCGCCTAGGGGCGGGAGGGCCCGATACGCAGTATTTT
CDR3: CASSRLGAGGPDTQYF

D: -
size: few
V: TRBV10-2
J: TRBJ1-2
DNA: TGCGCCAGCAGGGACAGCCGGTCGAATGGCTACACCTTC
CDR3: CASRDSRSNGYTF

D: -
size: few
V: TRBV7-3
J: TRBJ2-3
DNA: TGTGCCAGCAGCTTAGGATCGGCAGATACGCAGTATTTT
CDR3: CASSLGSADTQYF

D: -
size: -
V: TRBV27
J: TRBJ2-7
DNA: TGTGCCAGCGCCGATGACGTCGGTTCCTACGAGCAGTACTTC
CDR3: CASADDVGSYEQYF

D: TRBD1
size: few
V: TRBV7-9
J: TRBJ2-2
DNA: TGTGCCAGCAGCCCACAGGGGGTTGACACCGGGGAGCTGTTTTTT
CDR3: CASSPQGVDTGELFF

D: -
size: many
V: TRBV27
J: TRBJ2-3
DNA: TGTGCCAGCAGTTGGGCGTGGGGTTTGACAGATACGCAGTATTTT
CDR3: CASSWAWGLTDTQYF

D: TRBD2
size: many
V: TRBV18
J: TRBJ2-5
DNA: TGTGCCAGCTCACCCCGGCGGGGGTCACACCCTGGGAGACAAGAGACCCAGTACTTC
CDR3: CASSPRRGSHPGRQETQYF

D: TRBD1
size: many
V: TRBV27
J: TRBJ2-7
DNA: TGTGCCAGCAGTCAGCGTAAGACAGGGGGCCACCTTCGGGCCGAGCAGTACTTC
CDR3: CASSQRKTGGHLRAEQYF

D: -
size: -
V: TRBV18
J: TRBJ2-1
DNA: TGTGCCAGCTCACCACCGGGCTACAGGGTAAATGAGCAGTTCTTC
CDR3: CASSPPGYRVNEQFF

D: -
size: -
V: TRBV10-1
J: TRBJ2-3
DNA: TGCGCCAGCAGTGCGACTAGCACAGATACGCAGTATTTT
CDR3: CASSATSTDTQYF

D: TRBD2
size: few
V: TRBV12-3/TRBV12-4
J: TRBJ2-3
DNA: TGTGCCAGCAGGTCTAGCGGGGGGCGGGTAGCAGATACGCAGTATTTT
CDR3: CASRSSGGRVADTQYF

D: -
size: many
V: TRBV11-3
J: TRBJ2-3
DNA: TGTGCCAGCAGCTTAGGAGTCGCCCCTTCACGGGATACGCAGTATTTT
CDR3: CASSLGVAPSRDTQYF